Following are 21 T cell receptor beta chains from one sample sequenced in a study of cytomegalovirus exposure and HLA in healthy donors. Repertoires were generated with immunoSEQ multiplex PCR, while TCRdb's copy carries only in-frame clones and drops some. Of fewer than 85,000 clones listed, 85% to 95% were seen once; the top ten hold 0.63%. The sequencing sample was made of PBMCs. The receptors stem from a woman younger than 35 in good health and CMV-seronegative.

The chain is built from TRBV7-9 and TRBJ2-5, with 11 bases that match TRBD2. This CDR3 is 16 amino acids long. V lost 5 bases to trimming and J lost 0 bases; unmatched junction nucleotides: 5. The germline V gene has CDR1 SEHNR and CDR2 FQNEAQ (reference sequence). This chain's CDR3 is CASSKRLAGNQETQYF. As DNA, the CDR3 is TGTGCCAGCAGCAAAAGACTAGCGGGGAACCAAGAGACCCAGTACTTC. The variable domain in full, with the rest retrieved from reference TRBV7-9 and TRBJ2-5, is DTGVSQNPRHKITKRGQNVTFRCDPISEHNRLYWYRQTLGQGPEFLTYFQNEAQLEKSRLLSDRFSAERPKGSFSTLEIQRTEQGDSAMYLCASSKRLAGNQETQYFGPGTRLLVL.

V gene TRBV4-3 combines with J gene TRBJ2-2; 9 nucleotides agree with TRBD1. Looked up from germline, CDR1 is LGHNA and CDR2 is YSLEER. The CDR3 has 15 residues. V shed 4 bases, J shed 6 bases, and the junction held 6 bases outside the gene matches. CDR3 bases: TGCGCCAGCAGCCGCGCGGGACAGGGACCCGGGGAGCTGTTTTTT. Translated, it gives CASSRAGQGPGELFF.

This clone appeared once. V and J are TRBV6-6 and TRBJ1-1; D remains ambiguous. Germline V gene lookup returns CDR1 MNHNY and CDR2 SVGAGI (reference sequence). The CDR3 consists of 15 residues. Trimming stripped 0 bases from V and 5 bases from J, with 13 bases between. For the CDR3, the DNA is TGTGCCAGCAGTTACTCACAGCCCCCGAGAACTGAAGCTTTCTTT. This gives the protein CASSYSQPPRTEAFF.

The V and J genes are TRBV9 and TRBJ1-1; D is uncertain. V shed 0 bases and J shed 2 bases, with 14 bases lying between them. Germline V gene data show CDR1 as SGDLS and CDR2 as YYNGEE. This CDR3 spans 16 amino acids. The CDR3 DNA follows: TGTGCCAGCAGCGTAGATGACCTTAGGACTAACACTGAAGCTTTCTTT. Its protein product is CASSVDDLRTNTEAFF.

The CDR3 DNA reads as TGTGCCAGCTCACCACCGCCAGGAGGGGAGACCCAGTACTTC. Translation: CASSPPPGGETQYF. The chain couples TRBV18 to TRBJ2-5, with D possibly being TRBD2 (6 bases). V was clipped by 0 bases and J by 5 bases, with 10 bases between them. The CDR3 runs to 14 residues. Per germline, CDR1 KGHSH and CDR2 LQKENI.

The gene calls are TRBV7-2 and TRBJ2-3; D is unclear. This CDR3 contains 12 residues. V gave up 5 bases and J gave up 2 bases, with 5 bases separating them. CDR1 is SGHTA, CDR2 FQGNSA, per germline. The CDR3 protein is CASSAYTDTQYF. The CDR3 nucleotides are TGTGCCAGCAGCGCCTACACAGATACGCAGTATTTT.

The chain recombines TRBV29-1 with TRBJ2-7; unclear D gene. The germline gives CDR1 SQVTM, CDR2 ANQGSEA. Trimming cost V 4 bases and J 2 bases, with 12 bases left between them. The CDR3 length is 13 residues. CDR3 bases: TGCAGCGTTGGCCATACAGTGGCCTACGAGCAGTACTTC. Residues: CSVGHTVAYEQYF.

The chain combines TRBV11-2 with TRBJ2-7; TRBD2 matches at 9 bases. Germline V gives CDR1 SGHAT, CDR2 FQNNGV. CDR3 size: 15 residues. V dropped 6 bases and J dropped 0; count of bases not matched to a gene: 6. The DNA of the CDR3 is TGTGCCAGCAGGTTTAGCGGGGGAGACTCCTACGAGCAGTACTTC. It specifies CASRFSGGDSYEQYF.

The chain carries TRBV5-6 and TRBJ2-5; 8 nucleotides line up with TRBD2. V shed 1 base and J 5 bases; nucleotides not matched to a gene: 10. Germline CDR1 SGHDT, CDR2 YYEEEE. The CDR3 loop spans 16 amino acids. The chain's CDR3 is CASSLHRGGVPETQYF. The CDR3, as DNA: TGTGCCAGCAGCTTGCATCGGGGGGGCGTTCCGGAGACCCAGTACTTC.

The gene calls are TRBV5-1 and TRBJ2-5, with 9 bases fitting TRBD2. CDR3 length: 16 residues. Germline V gene data show CDR1 as SGHRS and CDR2 as YFSETQ. Trimming cost V 4 bases and J 2 bases; bases outside gene matches: 9. For the CDR3, the DNA is TGCGCCAGCAGCCCCGGGGCTAGCGGGGTTCAAGAGACCCAGTACTTC. As protein: CASSPGASGVQETQYF. Looking up the rest from reference TRBV5-1 and TRBJ2-5 gives the full variable domain: KAGVTQTPRYLIKTRGQQVTLSCSPISGHRSVSWYQQTPGQGLQFLFEYFSETQRNKGNFPGRFSGRQFSNSRSEMNVSTLELGDSALYLCASSPGASGVQETQYFGPGTRLLVL.

The chain links TRBV4-1 to TRBJ1-1; tentatively, D is TRBD1 (5 bases). Between the trimmed V and J ends, which lost 0 bases and 5 bases, there was a span of 7 bases. The CDR3 contains 13 residues. Looked up from germline, CDR1 is MGHRA and CDR2 is YSYEKL. In DNA, the CDR3 is TGCGCCAGCAGCCAAGATCGGGGGACTGAAGCTTTCTTT. Residues: CASSQDRGTEAFF.

The chain links TRBV5-6 to TRBJ2-3; tentative D call: TRBD1 (5 bases). V lost 4 bases to trimming and J lost 2 bases, with 14 bases between them. The CDR3 spans 15 residues. Germline V lookup: CDR1 SGHDT, CDR2 YYEEEE. CDR3 loop: CASSPYRRHTDTQYF. CDR3 DNA: TGTGCCAGCAGCCCATACAGGAGACACACAGATACGCAGTATTTT. The full variable domain, rest sourced from reference TRBV5-6 and TRBJ2-3, is DAGVTQSPTHLIKTRGQQVTLRCSPKSGHDTVSWYQQALGQGPQFIFQYYEEEERQRGNFPDRFSGHQFPNYSSELNVNALLLGDSALYLCASSPYRRHTDTQYFGPGTRLTVL.

The gene calls are TRBV11-2 and TRBJ1-5; possible D gene TRBD1, 6 bases. With 1 base removed from V and 1 base from J, the gap between germline ends came to 20 bases. The CDR3 extends over 19 amino acids. Germline V gene data show CDR1 as SGHAT and CDR2 as FQNNGV. The CDR3 coding sequence is TGTGCCAGCAGCTTAGGGGGGTACAGGGCGACGGGCAGCAATCAGCCCCAGCATTTT. This sequence encodes CASSLGGYRATGSNQPQHF.

V is TRBV6-5 and J is TRBJ2-7; 9 bases are shared with TRBD1. This CDR3 spans 15 amino acids. Trimming at V came to 6 bases and at J to 3 bases, leaving 9 bases not matched to a gene. Looked up from germline, CDR1 is MNHEY and CDR2 is SVGAGI. The CDR3 coding sequence is TGTGCCAGCAGCGACCGGGACAGGGTAAACTACGAGCAGTACTTC. It codes for CASSDRDRVNYEQYF.

V gene TRBV18 combines with J gene TRBJ2-7; D might be TRBD1 (6 bases). This CDR3 is 15 amino acids long. Germline CDR1 KGHSH, CDR2 LQKENI. Trimming removed 0 bases at V and 3 bases at J, with 12 bases between. CDR3 region: CASSPPHRVGYEQYF. CDR3 nucleotides: TGTGCCAGCTCACCACCCCACAGGGTCGGCTACGAGCAGTACTTC.

The V gene is TRBV27, the J gene TRBJ2-2, with 9 bases matching TRBD1. The V gene end was trimmed by 6 bases and the J gene end by 2 bases; junction bases not matched to a gene: 4. The CDR3 is 15 amino acids. CDR1 is MNHEY, CDR2 SMNVEV, per germline (reference sequence). CDR3 coding DNA: TGTGCCAGCAGCCGACAGGGGGAAAACACCGGGGAGCTGTTTTTT. This sequence encodes CASSRQGENTGELFF.

The chain uses TRBV4-1 and TRBJ1-1; the D is unclear. V was trimmed by 3 bases and J by 2 bases, leaving 10 bases between them. CDR1 MGHRA and CDR2 YSYEKL come from the germline V gene. This CDR3 contains 14 residues. In DNA, the CDR3 is TGCGCCAGCAGCCAGTGGACTCTCAACACTGAAGCTTTCTTT. Amino acids: CASSQWTLNTEAFF.

This chain links TRBV4-1 with TRBJ2-3; D is uncertain. V lost 3 bases and J 2 bases, leaving 9 bases between the germline ends. Germline V gives CDR1 MGHRA, CDR2 YSYEKL. The CDR3 has 14 residues. CDR3 nucleotide sequence: TGCGCCAGCAGCCAGGGCAGTTCCACAGATACGCAGTATTTT. It translates to CASSQGSSTDTQYF.

The V call is TRBV5-1, the J call TRBJ1-5; D may be TRBD1 (5 bases). The CDR3 sequence is 14 residues long. CDR1 is SGHRS and CDR2 is YFSETQ in the germline V gene. V dropped 4 bases and J dropped 6 bases, with 14 bases sitting between them. In DNA form, the CDR3 reads TGCGCCAGCAGCCCGGCTGGGGGGGTTCAGCCCCAGCATTTT. This sequence encodes CASSPAGGVQPQHF.

V gene TRBV28 combines with J gene TRBJ1-5; 7 positions agree with TRBD1. The CDR3 covers 16 residues. J gave up 2 bases and V 6 bases, and 10 bases lay outside the gene matches. The germline CDR1 and CDR2 sequences are MDHEN and SYDVKM. The CDR3 DNA reads TGTGCCAGCAGAGAAACAGGGGTATCAGGCAATCAGCCCCAGCATTTT. It codes for CASRETGVSGNQPQHF.

The V call is TRBV18, the J call TRBJ2-1, with 10 bases fitting TRBD2. This CDR3 spans 14 amino acids. CDR1 and CDR2 (germline): KGHSH, LQKENI. The ends lost 3 bases at V and 9 bases at J; junction bases unmatched: 5. The CDR3 region is CASSPPGLAIEQFF. The CDR3 bases are TGTGCCAGCTCACCGCCGGGACTAGCGATTGAGCAGTTCTTC.